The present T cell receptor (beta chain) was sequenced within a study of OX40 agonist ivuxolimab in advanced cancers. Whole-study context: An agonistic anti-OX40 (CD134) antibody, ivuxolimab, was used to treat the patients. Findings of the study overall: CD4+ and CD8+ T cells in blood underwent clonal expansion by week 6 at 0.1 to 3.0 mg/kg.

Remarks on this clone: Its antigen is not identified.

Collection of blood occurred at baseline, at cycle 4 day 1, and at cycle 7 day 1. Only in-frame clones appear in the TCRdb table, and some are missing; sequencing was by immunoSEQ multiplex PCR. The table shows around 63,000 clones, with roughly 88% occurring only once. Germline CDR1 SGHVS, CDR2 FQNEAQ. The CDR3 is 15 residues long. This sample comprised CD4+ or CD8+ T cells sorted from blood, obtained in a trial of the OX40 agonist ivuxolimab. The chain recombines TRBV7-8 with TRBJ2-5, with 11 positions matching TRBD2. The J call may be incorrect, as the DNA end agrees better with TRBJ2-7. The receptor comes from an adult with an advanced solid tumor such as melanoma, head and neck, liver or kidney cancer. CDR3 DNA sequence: TGTGCCAGCAGCTTTACTAGCGGGAGCTCCTACGAGCAGTACTTC. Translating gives CASSFTSGSSYEQYF.